Below, 5 T cell receptor beta chains from the same sample are listed, as sequenced in a study of cytomegalovirus exposure and HLA in healthy donors. Generated by immunoSEQ multiplex PCR, the TCRdb table keeps only in-frame clones and is missing some. The repertoire holds fewer than 400,000 clones, with more than 80% as singletons. Sequences were obtained from PBMCs. These receptors were taken from a woman aged 18-35 years in good health and CMV-seronegative.

The rearrangement joins TRBV10-3 to TRBJ2-7; a possible D gene is TRBD1 (8 bases). The CDR3 is 15 amino acids. Trimming shortened V by 3 bases and J by 6 bases, and 18 bases separated the two germline ends. CDR1 is ENHRY and CDR2 is SYGVKD in the germline V gene. CDR3 residues: CAISDPGGGTGEQYF. The CDR3 DNA is TGTGCCATCAGTGATCCGGGGGGTGGGACAGGCGAGCAGTACTTC.

J is TRBJ2-7 and V is TRBV14, with 12 positions matching TRBD2. Germline-derived CDR1 and CDR2 are SGHDN and FVKESK. Unmatched junction bases numbered 14, after V lost 2 bases and J lost 0 bases. This CDR3 comprises 20 residues. As DNA, the CDR3 is TGTGCCAGCAGCCAACGCTTTACTAGCGGGAGGTGGTACCCCTCCTACGAGCAGTACTTC. It is translated as CASSQRFTSGRWYPSYEQYF.

The V call is TRBV5-5, the J call TRBJ1-1; the D is unclear. The V end was cut by 1 base, the J end by 0 bases, with 7 bases between. In germline, CDR1 is SGHKS, CDR2 YYEKEE (reference sequence). The CDR3 loop spans 14 amino acids. CDR3 loop: CASSLHTLNTEAFF. The CDR3 DNA follows: TGTGCCAGCAGCTTGCACACCCTGAACACTGAAGCTTTCTTT.

V usage is TRBV5-3 and J usage is TRBJ2-1; TRBD2 matches at 7 bases. TRBV5-3 is known as an ORF, though its function is uncertain. The CDR3 is 16 amino acids. With V trimmed by 4 bases and J by 2 bases, 9 bases remained unmatched. This CDR3 reads CARSLKGGSAYNEQFF. CDR3 DNA: TGTGCCAGAAGCCTAAAGGGCGGGAGTGCCTACAATGAGCAGTTCTTC.

The genes are TRBV28 and TRBJ2-4, with D possibly TRBD1 on 6 matching bases. The CDR3 length is 14 residues. The V gene lost 2 bases and the J gene lost 8 bases, with 13 bases spanning the gap. Germline values: CDR1 MDHEN, CDR2 SYDVKM. This chain's CDR3 is CASSLGGGWDIQYF. The CDR3 region has the DNA TGTGCCAGCAGTTTAGGGGGCGGTTGGGACATTCAGTACTTC.